This TCR beta chain is from a study of cytomegalovirus exposure and HLA in healthy donors (dated by TCRdb to the late 2010s). Background on the whole study: In an earlier analysis of approximately 500 of the donors, less than 350 Gb of sequence data and 100 million or so unique TCR beta sequences from about 179 million T cells were reported. About 300 gigabases of sequencing data and approximately 80 million unique TCR sequences were included in an early release covering about 700 HLA-typed donors. Among the roughly 370 genotyped donors, about 83% belonged to the genetic ancestry cluster associated with self-reported Caucasian donors. The aim of the study was to test whether cataloging public T cell receptors could identify signatures of past pathogen exposure. Using immunosequencing, the study profiled T cell repertoires from fewer than 700 subjects and related those repertoires to cytomegalovirus serostatus. Besides the first cohort of under 700 subjects, a separate validation cohort made up of roughly 120 different subjects was used. The study combined high-throughput TCR immunosequencing, statistical association of individual TCRs with disease status, and machine learning to predict cytomegalovirus infection status. A later analysis re-examined previously published TCR beta repertoires from hundreds of donors and added high-resolution HLA genotyping to investigate patterns of TCR occurrence. Rather than using new phenotypic data, the later analysis identified candidate immune exposures from TCR beta sequences and from how often those sequences occurred across donors. An earlier analysis of 587 of the donors applied high-throughput TCR beta sequencing to assess whether each TCR beta V gene segment acted as functional or pseudogenic. Donor age, sex, ethnicity and CMV serostatus were compiled together with the repertoire data. A later genetic analysis used genome-wide SNP genotypes for about 60% of the 666 donors, treating that subset as a discovery cohort. All discovery cohort repertoires had been generated using a single sequencing platform. Both class I and class II loci were covered by HLA typing, at four-digit resolution. The number of typed donors differed by locus: about 629-630 for A, B, C, DRB1 and DQB1; approximately 520 for DQA1; 600 to 610 for DPA1; and 400 to 480 for DPB1. Roughly five DR-DQ haplotypes were handled as single units for association and clustering because linkage in the cohort was strong. Across 300 to 400 genotyped donors of the cohort, an average of roughly 200,000 unique TCR beta nucleotide sequences per donor were sequenced, and approximately 19% of those sequences were non-productive. Here is what the overall study found, with its caveats: An association between a missense DCLRE1C variant and V-gene and J-gene trimming of TCR beta chains was found in a later genetic analysis and replicated in an independent cohort. In this cohort, only TCR beta chains were sequenced, and detectable features were limited by the absence of alpha or paired-chain data. In the study, 150 to 200 TCR beta chains were listed as associated with cytomegalovirus. Compared with equally common non-associated chains, HLA-associated TCR beta chains in a later analysis were more clonally expanded and had lower generation probabilities. A further reported finding was that TCR beta sequences accurately predicted the HLA-A and HLA-B alleles for most subjects in the first cohort. The classifier was reported to diagnose cytomegalovirus status with high specificity and sensitivity in both the original and validation cohorts. In a later analysis, some 18,000 TCR beta sequences were associated with specific HLA alleles at a false discovery rate of 0.05. Roughly 17 rarely observed V segments, including chromosome 9 orphons, were excluded from the earlier analysis of some 590 of the donors because counts were too low. CMV serostatus was the only immune exposure information available for the cohort. According to a later analysis, TCR association rates differed among HLA loci, with DRB1 alleles showing the most associated TCRs and HLA-C alleles showing the fewest. A cluster of highly shared sequence variants was judged likely to represent a technical artifact of the sequencing pipeline. Linkage disequilibrium might explain the correlated functional status among segregating V segments, but an unknown experimental factor could not be ruled out. Because HLA typing was missing for some donors at each locus, association tests included only the typed subset. The authors suggested that the approach could potentially be generalized to other disease states and immunological phenotypes. Assigning TCR associations to individual alleles was difficult when HLA alleles, especially DR and DQ, strongly co-occurred. In a later genetic analysis, fewer N-insertions in productive TCRs were reported among donors in an Asian-associated ancestry cluster than the roughly 700-donor mean. Most TCR sequences were seen in very few donors, while some public TCRs were found in many individuals. In an earlier analysis of around 600 of the donors, most TCR beta V segments were observed in productive rearrangements about 87% or about 30% of the time, broadly matching IMGT annotations. In a later analysis, several top co-occurrence clusters were reported to appear linked to parvovirus B19, influenza, CMV and Epstein-Barr virus. A few of the identified cytomegalovirus-associated TCR beta chains were confirmed in vitro to be specific for cytomegalovirus antigens. Presence/absence analyses assumed roughly uniform sequencing depth across donors, an assumption that may not hold. A later analysis found that most CMV-associated TCR beta chains appeared HLA-restricted, with HLA associations seemingly driven largely by CMV exposure.

Concerning this clone itself: Its antigen is currently not known. Per-base quality was not reported, and no clone a single base away is much larger than it.

In total, more than 500 healthy bone marrow donors made up the cohort. At the time of sampling, every cohort member was nominally healthy, though immune exposures that went unrecorded were likely present. The donor was CMV seropositive and was included in the group of 290 or so seropositive cohort members. A peripheral blood sample was collected from each donor, and TCR beta sequencing was performed on peripheral blood mononuclear cells. The Qiagen DNeasy Blood Extraction Kit was used to extract genomic DNA from the blood cell samples. The protocol used for the library was the immunoSEQ multiplex PCR assay. The multiplex PCR relied on a mix of 60 forward primers for TCR Vbeta segments and 13 reverse primers for TCR Jbeta segments. The CDR3 region of rearranged TCR beta genes was amplified from genomic DNA with a multiplex PCR assay. On the Illumina HiSeq System, the amplified TCR beta libraries were sequenced as 87-base-pair reads. From the authors' description of their analysis: A later analysis tallied 75 million to 95 million unique TCR beta chains across the roughly 610 repertoires, and roughly 11 million of those chains were shared by two or more donors. Raw reads were error-corrected and collapsed into unique sequences with a nearest-neighbor algorithm that merged closely related sequences to remove PCR and sequencing errors. V, D and J gene segments were assigned by aligning CDR3 sequences to IMGT reference sequences. For a sequence to be retained, a match of at least six nucleotides to both a V gene segment and a J gene segment was required. Rearrangements were classified as productive when the CDR3 lacked stop codons and remained in frame with V and J, and all other rearrangements were classified as non-productive. Following IMGT convention, CDR3 was defined as the stretch from the second conserved V-encoded cysteine up to the conserved J-encoded phenylalanine. The earlier analysis of approximately 590 of the donors excluded any sequence lacking an unambiguous match to a single V gene segment. An earlier analysis of 587 of the donors called V segments functional above 56.7% productive rearrangements and segregating when the between-donor standard deviation exceeded 5%. A statistical classification framework was developed to diagnose cytomegalovirus status using the catalog of TCR beta chain sequences. A later analysis assigned V and J genes by comparing TCR nucleotide sequences with IMGT/GENE-DB human TR gene sequences. In a later analysis, CDR3 sequences and most-parsimonious VDJ recombination scenarios were assigned using the TCRdist pipeline. In a later analysis, every TCR beta chain was defined by the combination of its CDR3 amino acid sequence and its V-gene family, and reads without a unique V-gene family were dropped. A later analysis removed several hundred highly shared, low-generation-probability nucleotide sequences to deal with suspected cross-contamination and a sequencing artifact. A later analysis calculated a clonal expansion index for each public chain from normalized within-repertoire ranks of inferred template counts. In a later analysis, generation probabilities were computed with a VDJ recombination model fitted to out-of-frame rearrangements, and the resulting probabilities were checked against IGoR. In a later analysis, hypergeometric tests were used to score TCR-TCR, TCR-HLA and TCR-CMV co-occurrence, with a repertoire-size bias correction applied to TCR pairs. False discovery rates were estimated in a later analysis by permuting HLA or CMV assignments 20 times. A later analysis grouped co-occurring TCRs with DBSCAN, adding TCRdist sequence similarity when clustering within HLA-allele-positive subsets. For co-occurrence clustering, repertoires with fewer than 30,000 or more than 120,000 public chains were excluded, along with about five repertoires with anomalous nucleotide sharing. The table comes from immuneACCESS by way of TCRdb, which keeps in-frame sequences with V and J called. Part of the clones is missing from these tables; in studies checked, under half for an unresolved V gene and the rest for unknown reasons. V and J calls and clone size are those listed in that table; D and trimming were worked out from the DNA. The sample table holds approximately 69,000 clones, of which about 70% were seen once. Roughly 20% of the sample lies in the top ten.

The clonotype originates from a woman younger than 45 in good health and CMV-seropositive. The sample comprised PBMCs.

The CDR3 corresponds to CASSPTGAPASPSEQFF. Read as DNA, the sequence is TGCGCCAGCAGCCCAACCGGTGCTCCCGCTAGTCCGAGTGAGCAGTTCTTC. This chain joins TRBV4-1 to TRBJ2-1; confidence is insufficient to name the D gene. Measured from the cysteine to the phenylalanine, the CDR3 is 17 residues long. Only CDR3 DNA is held: 51 bases, read in frame from base 1. The germline V gene gives CDR1 as MGHRA and CDR2 as YSYEKL. V gives up 4 bases and J gives up 9 bases, and the segment between their germline ends measures 25 bases.